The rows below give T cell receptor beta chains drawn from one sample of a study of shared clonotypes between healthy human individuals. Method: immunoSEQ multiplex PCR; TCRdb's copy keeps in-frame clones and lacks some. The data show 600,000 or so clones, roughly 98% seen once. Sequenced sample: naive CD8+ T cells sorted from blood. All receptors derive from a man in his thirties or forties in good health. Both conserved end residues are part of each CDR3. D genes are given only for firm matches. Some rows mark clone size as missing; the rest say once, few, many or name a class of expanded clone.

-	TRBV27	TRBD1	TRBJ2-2	TGTGCCAGCAGGAGACAGGGTACCGGGGAGCTGTTTTTT	CASRRQGTGELFF
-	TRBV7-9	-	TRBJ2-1	TGTGCCAGCAGCTTGCCACGGGAGAGAGATGAGCAGTTCTTC	CASSLPRERDEQFF
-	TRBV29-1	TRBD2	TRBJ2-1	TGCAGCGTGGTACCTAGCGGGAGGGACCATGAGCAGTTCTTC	CSVVPSGRDHEQFF
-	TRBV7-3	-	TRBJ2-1	TGTGCCAGCAGCTTAAAGACCAATGAGCAGTTCTTC	CASSLKTNEQFF
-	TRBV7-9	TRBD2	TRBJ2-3	TGTGCCAGCAGTTCTCAGCGGGAGAGGCCAGATACGCAGTATTTT	CASSSQRERPDTQYF
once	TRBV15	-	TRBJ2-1	TGTGCCACCAGCAGAGATACCGGGTCGGTTGCGAATGAGCAGTTCTTC	CATSRDTGSVANEQFF
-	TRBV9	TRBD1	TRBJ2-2	TGTGCCAGCAGACCGGGACAGGGGTACACCGGGGAGCTGTTTTTT	CASRPGQGYTGELFF
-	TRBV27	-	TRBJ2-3	TGTGCCAGCAGTTTTGGACAGAGTACAGATACGCAGTATTTT	CASSFGQSTDTQYF
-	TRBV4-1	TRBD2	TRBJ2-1	TGCGCCAGCAGCCGCCGCGGAGCGGGAGTAGGCCAAGAGAATGAGCAGTTCTTC	CASSRRGAGVGQENEQFF
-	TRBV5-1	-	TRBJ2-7	TGCGCCAGCAGCTTGGCTCCTGGGGAGCAGTACTTC	CASSLAPGEQYF
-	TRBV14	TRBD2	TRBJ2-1	TGTGCCAGCAGGGCTACGACTAGCGGGAGCTCCTACAATGAGCAGTTCTTC	CASRATTSGSSYNEQFF
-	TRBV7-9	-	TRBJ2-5	TGTGCCAGCAGCTCCGTTACAGTTGAGACCCAGTACTTC	CASSSVTVETQYF
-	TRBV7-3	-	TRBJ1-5	TGTGCCAGCAGGGTTGGCCAGAGTAATTGGGGCAATCAGCCCCAGCATTTT	CASRVGQSNWGNQPQHF
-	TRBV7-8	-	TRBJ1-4	TGTGCCAGCAGCTTGTTGGTTGTTGAAAAACTGTTTTTT	CASSLLVVEKLFF
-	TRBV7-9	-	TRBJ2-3	TGTGCCAGCAGCTTTCCCCCCGGGGGAGGCACAGATACGCAGTATTTT	CASSFPPGGGTDTQYF
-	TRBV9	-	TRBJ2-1	TGTGCCAGCAGCGGGTTGGGAGGTGAGCAGTTCTTC	CASSGLGGEQFF
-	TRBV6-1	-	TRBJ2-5	TGTGCCAGCGTACCCTCCGGGAGCCAAGAGACCCAGTACTTC	CASVPSGSQETQYF
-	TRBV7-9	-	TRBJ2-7	TGTGCCAGCAGCTTAGACCTGAAATCCTACGAGCAGTACTTC	CASSLDLKSYEQYF
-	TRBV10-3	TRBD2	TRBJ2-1	TGTGCCACCAAAATAGCGGGGGACTCCTACAATGAGCAGTTCTTC	CATKIAGDSYNEQFF
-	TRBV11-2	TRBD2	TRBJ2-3	TGTGCCAGCAGCTTAGAGGCGGCGGGAGGGCGTGGGGATACGCAGTATTTT	CASSLEAAGGRGDTQYF
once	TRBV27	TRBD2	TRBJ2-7	TGTGCCAGCAGTTTGGGCGGGAGACCCTACGAGCAGTACTTC	CASSLGGRPYEQYF
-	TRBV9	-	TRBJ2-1	TGTGCCAGCAGCGGGAGGGACTACAATGAGCAGTTCTTC	CASSGRDYNEQFF
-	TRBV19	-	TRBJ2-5	TGTGCCAGTACCTCTACCCCGGACAGTCAAGAGACCCAGTACTTC	CASTSTPDSQETQYF
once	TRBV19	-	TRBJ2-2	TGTGCCAGTAGGTACACCGGGGAGCTGTTTTTT	CASRYTGELFF
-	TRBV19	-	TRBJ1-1	TGTGCCAGTAGTAGGGGTTCTACTGAAGCTTTCTTT	CASSRGSTEAFF
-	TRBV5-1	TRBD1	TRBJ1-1	TGCGCCAGCAGTCGAAAACAGGGACAGGACACTGAAGCTTTCTTT	CASSRKQGQDTEAFF
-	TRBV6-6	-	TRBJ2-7	TGTGCCAGCAGTTACTCGAATAGGGAGCAGTACTTC	CASSYSNREQYF
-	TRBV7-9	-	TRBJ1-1	TGTGCCAGCAGCTTATCTTTAGGGGAGACCACTGAAGCTTTCTTT	CASSLSLGETTEAFF
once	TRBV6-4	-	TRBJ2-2	TGTGCCAGCAGGAACGGGAACACCGGGGAGCTGTTTTTT	CASRNGNTGELFF
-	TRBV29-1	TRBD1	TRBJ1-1	TGCAGCGTTGTTTGGACAGGGATATCGCCCTCTGAAGCTTTCTTT	CSVVWTGISPSEAFF
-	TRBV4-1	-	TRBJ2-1	TGCGCCAGCAGCCAAGTTGTACAGCGCTCCTACAATGAGCAGTTCTTC	CASSQVVQRSYNEQFF
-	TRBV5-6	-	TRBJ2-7	TGTGCCAGCAGCATGGTACAGGGAGGGCCCCACGAGCAGTACTTC	CASSMVQGGPHEQYF
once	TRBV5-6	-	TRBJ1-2	TGTGCCAGCAGCTTGATGGGGAGTTATGGCTACACCTTC	CASSLMGSYGYTF
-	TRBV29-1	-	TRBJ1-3	TGCAGCGTCCACGGGACAAGCGGAAACACCATATATTTT	CSVHGTSGNTIYF
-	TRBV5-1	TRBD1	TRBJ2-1	TGCGCCAGCAGCTTGGTTCAGGGGGCCTACAATGAGCAGTTCTTC	CASSLVQGAYNEQFF
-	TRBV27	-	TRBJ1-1	TGTGCCAGCAGTTTTGGGGGAAACACTGAAGCTTTCTTT	CASSFGGNTEAFF
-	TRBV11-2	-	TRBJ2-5	TGTGCCAGCGGGCGGAGGGAAGGGGAGACCCAGTACTTC	CASGRREGETQYF
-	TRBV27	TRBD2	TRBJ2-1	TGTGCCGTTGCCGGGACTAGCGCGGACAATGAGCAGTTCTTC	CAVAGTSADNEQFF
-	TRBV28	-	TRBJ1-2	TGTGCCAGCAGTCTGCGTAATTACTATGGCTACACCTTC	CASSLRNYYGYTF
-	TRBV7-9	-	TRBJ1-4	TGTGCCAGCACCCCCGCCGGGGGAGGTGCAACTAATGAAAAACTGTTTTTT	CASTPAGGGATNEKLFF
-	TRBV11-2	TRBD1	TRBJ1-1	TGTGCCAGCAGCTTGGCCCCTGGGACAGGGGATGACACTGAAGCTTTCTTT	CASSLAPGTGDDTEAFF
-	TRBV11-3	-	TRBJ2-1	TGTGCCAGCAGCTTGACTAGTGGTATTGATGAGCAGTTCTTC	CASSLTSGIDEQFF
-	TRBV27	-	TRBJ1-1	TGTGCCAGCAGTCCCCTGGGGGGGCTGAACACTGAAGCTTTCTTT	CASSPLGGLNTEAFF
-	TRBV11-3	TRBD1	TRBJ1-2	TGTGCCAGCAGCCGGGGACAGGGAGGCGGCTACACCTTC	CASSRGQGGGYTF
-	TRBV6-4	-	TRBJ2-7	TGTGCCAGCAGTGACTCAGGGAGTTACGAGCAGTACTTC	CASSDSGSYEQYF
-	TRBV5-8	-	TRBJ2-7	TGTGCCAGCAGCTTTTCCTACGAGCAGTACTTC	CASSFSYEQYF
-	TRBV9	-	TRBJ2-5	TGTGCCAGCAGCGACCTGACCCAAGAGACCCAGTACTTC	CASSDLTQETQYF